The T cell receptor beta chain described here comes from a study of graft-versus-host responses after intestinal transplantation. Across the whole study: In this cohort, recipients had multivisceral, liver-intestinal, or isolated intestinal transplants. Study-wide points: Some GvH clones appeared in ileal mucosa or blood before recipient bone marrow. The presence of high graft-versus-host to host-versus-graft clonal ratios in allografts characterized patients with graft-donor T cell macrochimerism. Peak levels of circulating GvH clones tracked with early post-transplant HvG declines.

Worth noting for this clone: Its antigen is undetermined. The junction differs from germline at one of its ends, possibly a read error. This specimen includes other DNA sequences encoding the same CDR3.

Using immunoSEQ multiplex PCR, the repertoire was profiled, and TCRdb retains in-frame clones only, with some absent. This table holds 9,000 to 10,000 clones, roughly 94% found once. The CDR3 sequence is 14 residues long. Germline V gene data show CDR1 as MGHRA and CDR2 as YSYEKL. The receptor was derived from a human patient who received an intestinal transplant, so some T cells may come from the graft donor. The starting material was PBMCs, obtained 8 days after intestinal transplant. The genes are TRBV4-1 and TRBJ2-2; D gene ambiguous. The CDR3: CASSLAIATGELFF. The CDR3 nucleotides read TGTGCCAGCAGCCTGGCAATAGCCACCGGGGAGCTGTTTTTT.